This entry is about one T cell receptor beta chain. This entry belongs to a study of blood T cell repertoires in COVID-19. Study-level information: Whether acute or convalescent, the COVID-19 samples came from the United States, Italy and Spain. The cDNA or gDNA used as material had been derived from T cells, B-cell-depleted T cells, or PBMCs.

J gave up 1 base and V 4 bases, and 3 bases lay outside the gene matches. Germline V gene sequence: CDR1 ENHRY, CDR2 SYGVKD. The CDR3 is made up of 15 amino acids. Original analysis: Nucleated cell number was recorded as an estimate derived from reference gene primer amplification. Libraries were prepared by immunoSEQ multiplex PCR; TCRdb keeps only in-frame clonotypes and omits some of them. The D gene and trimming were derived from the DNA, and the V and J assignments and clone size from that table. In the table there are roughly 21,000 clones, roughly 85% of which are singletons. This clonotype originated in a human donor in a cohort sampled during active COVID-19. This chain joins TRBV10-3 and TRBJ1-1; 10 bases are a match to TRBD1. Sequenced sample: peripheral blood. The CDR3 region is CAISGQGAENTEAFF. CDR3 in DNA: TGTGCCATCAGTGGACAGGGGGCCGAGAACACTGAAGCTTTCTTT.